Below, 14 T cell receptor beta chains from the same sample are listed, as sequenced in a study of blood T cell repertoires in COVID-19 (dated by TCRdb to 2020 to 2022). Receptors were amplified or captured by the immunoSEQ multiplex PCR assay. TCRdb obtained this table from immuneACCESS and retained in-frame rearrangements with V and J assigned. These tables miss some clones; where compared with another copy, unresolved V genes account for less than half of the shortfall, and the remainder is unexplained. Present in this sample are 120,000 or so clones, around three quarters of which were seen just once. The ten largest clones capture over 2% of the sample. Sequenced material: peripheral blood. Receptors originate from a woman between 65 and 79 years old with acute or convalescent COVID-19.

The V and J genes are TRBV4-2 and TRBJ2-5; TRBD1 matches at 11 bases. Germline-derived CDR1 and CDR2 are LGHNA and YNFKEQ. V shed 4 bases and J 1 base; nucleotides not matched to a gene: 2. This CDR3 region has 15 residues. The CDR3 protein is CASSPGTGGQETQYF. As DNA, the CDR3 is TGTGCCAGCAGCCCAGGGACAGGGGGCCAAGAGACCCAGTACTTC.

The CDR3: CASSHGETEAFF. The CDR3 coding sequence is TGTGCCAGCAGCCACGGGGAGACTGAAGCTTTCTTT. The rearrangement links TRBV3-1 (or the pseudogene TRBV3-2) to TRBJ1-1; D uncertain. The V end lost 3 bases, the J end lost 5 bases, and 7 bases lay between the germline ends. The germline gives CDR1 LGHDT, CDR2 YNNKEL (reference sequence). CDR3 length: 12 amino acids.

This sequence joins TRBV6-2 or TRBV6-3 and TRBJ2-5; TRBD1 matches 10 bases. V lost 2 bases, J lost 5 bases, and 8 bases stayed unmatched. Germline CDR1 reads MNHEY; CDR2 reads SVGEGT. The CDR3 sequence is 16 residues long. The chain's CDR3 is CASSYPPTGGGETQYF. The CDR3 DNA reads as TGTGCCAGCAGTTACCCCCCGACAGGGGGCGGGGAGACCCAGTACTTC.

CDR3 nucleotide sequence: TGTGCCAGCAGCCGTGGACAGGGAGACTATGGCTACACCTTC. Protein sequence: CASSRGQGDYGYTF. V gene TRBV9 combines with J gene TRBJ1-2; 8 bases match TRBD1. The CDR3 totals 14 residues. Germline CDR1 SGDLS, CDR2 YYNGEE. J lost 3 bases, V lost 4 bases, and 5 bases had no gene match.

The J gene is TRBJ2-5, the V gene TRBV3-1 (or the pseudogene TRBV3-2); TRBD1 agrees at 9 bases. Germline V gene lookup returns CDR1 LGHDT and CDR2 YNNKEL (reference sequence). The CDR3 is made up of 18 amino acids. V shed 6 bases, J shed 1 base, and the junction held 15 bases outside the gene matches. DNA for the CDR3: TGTGCCAGCAGTGAGATTCAACCGGGACAGGGATCCCAAGAGACCCAGTACTTC. As protein: CASSEIQPGQGSQETQYF.

The chain employs TRBV5-6 and TRBJ2-2, with 8 bases aligning to TRBD2. The V gene's germline CDR1 is SGHDT and CDR2 YYEEEE. The V segment lost 4 bases and the J segment 5 bases; nucleotides outside the gene matches: 10. The CDR3 runs to 16 residues. Here the CDR3 reads CASSPGGGSWTGELFF. The CDR3 DNA follows: TGTGCCAGCAGCCCCGGGGGGGGGAGTTGGACCGGGGAGCTGTTTTTT.

The V gene is TRBV6-5, the J gene TRBJ2-7; possibly TRBD2 for D (5 bases). The V end lost 2 bases, the J end lost 2 bases, and 10 bases lay between the germline ends. The CDR3 covers 14 residues. Germline lookup yields CDR1 MNHEY and CDR2 SVGAGI. The DNA for the CDR3 is TGTGCCAGCAGTTACAGCGGCCTCCCCTACGAGCAGTACTTC. Translated: CASSYSGLPYEQYF.

The J gene is TRBJ2-1, the V gene TRBV20-1; D is uncertain. This CDR3 region has 11 residues. Germline V lookup: CDR1 DFQATT, CDR2 SNEGSKA (reference sequence). V shed 6 bases and J shed 8 bases, with 11 bases lying between them. As DNA, the CDR3 is TGCAGTGCCTTCCCCCGCGATGAGCAGTTCTTC. Amino acids: CSAFPRDEQFF.

This sequence joins TRBV5-1 and TRBJ2-7, with a weak D call TRBD1 (5 bases). CDR1 is SGHRS, CDR2 YFSETQ, per germline. The CDR3 has 13 amino acids. V gave up 5 bases and J gave up 1 base, with 10 bases separating them. The chain's CDR3 is CASSLTASYEQYF. CDR3 nucleotide sequence: TGCGCCAGCAGTTTGACAGCATCCTACGAGCAGTACTTC.

This clone has a single count. The genes are TRBV2 and TRBJ1-5, with a weak D call TRBD1 (6 bases). Trimming took off 7 bases at V and 3 bases at J, with 10 bases between the two ends. CDR3 size: 13 residues. CDR1 is SNHLY and CDR2 is FYNNEI in the germline V gene. CDR3 protein: CASKTGDNQPQHF. The CDR3 DNA reads TGTGCCAGCAAGACAGGCGACAATCAGCCCCAGCATTTT.

Here the CDR3 reads CASTKAGTGVYEQYF. The CDR3 DNA reads as TGTGCCAGCACAAAAGCCGGGACAGGGGTGTACGAGCAGTACTTC. This chain uses TRBV6-5 with TRBJ2-7, with 10 positions matching TRBD1. V was clipped by 7 bases and J by 4 bases; unmatched bases: 10. From germline, CDR1 is MNHEY and CDR2 SVGAGI. CDR3 length: 15 amino acids.

The chain recombines TRBV10-3 with TRBJ1-2; the D is unclear. V was pared by 7 bases and J by 3 bases, with 9 bases between. Looked up from germline, CDR1 is ENHRY and CDR2 is SYGVKD. The length of the CDR3 is 12 residues. The DNA of the CDR3 is TGTGCCATCAAGGCGAGGGACTATGGCTACACCTTC. Amino acid sequence: CAIKARDYGYTF.

The V gene is TRBV28, the J gene TRBJ2-1, with a possible D match to TRBD2 (5 bases). CDR3 length equals 17 residues. V was shortened by 6 bases and J by 0 bases, with 18 bases between the two germline ends. Germline lookup yields CDR1 MDHEN and CDR2 SYDVKM. CDR3 residues: CASSPNFGRSSYNEQFF. CDR3 nucleotide sequence: TGTGCCAGCAGCCCCAACTTTGGGAGAAGCTCCTACAATGAGCAGTTCTTC.

This clone was counted a single time. The chain employs TRBV6-5 and TRBJ1-4; tentative D call: TRBD1 (5 bases). V was cut by 6 bases and J by 0 bases, with 11 bases left in between. This CDR3 has 15 amino acids. Germline V gives CDR1 MNHEY, CDR2 SVGAGI. The CDR3: CASSRGQATNEKLFF. Here the CDR3 DNA reads TGTGCCAGCAGCCGTGGACAAGCAACTAATGAAAAACTGTTTTTT.